This T cell receptor beta chain was found in a study of blood T cell repertoires in COVID-19 (dated by TCRdb to the early 2020s). For the study in its entirety: The collaborator samples originated in the United States, Italy and Spain and spanned the acute and convalescent phases of COVID-19. The repertoires were released in a freely available public database intended as a resource for research on the immune response to SARS-CoV-2. Samples came from the ongoing ImmuneRACE study (first 160 participants) plus 1,254 subjects from 6 global collaborators. The prospective study material was composed of cDNA or gDNA derived from T cells, B-cell-depleted T cells, or PBMCs. Where HLA class I and class II types were available, the types were taken from metadata supplied by the sample provider, not from assay-based typing. The dataset comprised deeply sampled blood TCRbeta repertoires from subjects exposed to, actively infected with, or recovered from COVID-19. The sample metadata nearly always contained a de-identified subject ID, COVID-19 status, age in years and sex.

For CDR1 and CDR2, the germline V gene (reference sequence) lists LNHDA and SQIVND. The CDR3 contains 15 residues, cysteine and phenylalanine counted. Of all the DNA, just the CDR3 is kept, 45 bases in frame from base 1. After removal of 8 bases from V and 0 bases from J, the junction retains 6 bases not matched to a gene. The collaborating institutions used their own protocols to collect whole blood in K2EDTA tubes. For TCRbeta analysis, collaborators shipped samples in one of three forms: frozen whole blood, isolated PBMCs, or DNA extracted from either of those sample types. TCRbeta CDR3 regions were amplified from genomic DNA using the immunoSEQ Assay, a bias-controlled multiplex PCR. As for the authors' bioinformatics: The number of nucleated cells in each sample was estimated from the amplification of reference gene primers within the assay. Sequence reads were collapsed and filtered to measure the absolute abundance of every unique TCRbeta CDR3 rearrangement. Productive Simpson clonality was computed per sample as the square root of Simpson's diversity index over productive rearrangements. Here the immuneACCESS table is served through TCRdb, limited to in-frame sequences with V and J called. Missing clones are a known gap in these copies; in checked studies unresolved V genes cover under half, and the rest lacks a known reason. D and trimming were read from the DNA, whereas the V and J calls and clone size are those reported in that table. For this sample the table gives 100,000 to 150,000 clones, of which approximately 83% were detected only once. The top ten hold over 9.5% of the sample.

General study outcomes and caveats: Clinical and demographic metadata were provided uncurated, with the amount varying by source and participant.

There are a few counts of this clone. No antigen is known for it. It has no much larger one-base neighbor in the sample; base qualities were not kept. The clonotype was recovered from a man aged 55 to 69 with acute or convalescent COVID-19. The sequence joins TRBV19 to TRBJ1-4, with 7 bases matching TRBD1. Sequencing was done on a sample of peripheral blood. The DNA sequence reads TGTGCCAGTTCAAAGGGACAGTCAACTAATGAAAAACTGTTTTTT. Its product reads: CASSKGQSTNEKLFF.